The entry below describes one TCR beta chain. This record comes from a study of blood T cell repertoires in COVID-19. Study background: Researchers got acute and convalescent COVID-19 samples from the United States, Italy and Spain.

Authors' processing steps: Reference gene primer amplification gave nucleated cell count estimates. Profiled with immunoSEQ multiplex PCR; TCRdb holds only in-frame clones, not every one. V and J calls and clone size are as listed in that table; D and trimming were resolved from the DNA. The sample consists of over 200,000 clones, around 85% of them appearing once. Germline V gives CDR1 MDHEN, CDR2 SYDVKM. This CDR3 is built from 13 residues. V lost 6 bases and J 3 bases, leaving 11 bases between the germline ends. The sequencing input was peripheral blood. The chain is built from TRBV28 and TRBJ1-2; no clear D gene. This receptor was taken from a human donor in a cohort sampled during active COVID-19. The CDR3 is CASSKTVDYGYTF. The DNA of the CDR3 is TGTGCCAGCAGCAAAACAGTCGACTATGGCTACACCTTC.